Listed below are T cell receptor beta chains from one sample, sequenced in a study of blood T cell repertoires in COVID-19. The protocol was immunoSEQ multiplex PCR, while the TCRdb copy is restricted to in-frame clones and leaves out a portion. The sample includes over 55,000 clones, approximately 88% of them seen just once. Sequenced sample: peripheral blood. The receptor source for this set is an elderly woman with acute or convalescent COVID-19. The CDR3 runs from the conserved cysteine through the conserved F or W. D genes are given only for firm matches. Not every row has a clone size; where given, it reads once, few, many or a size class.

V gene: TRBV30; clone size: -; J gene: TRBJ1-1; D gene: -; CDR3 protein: CAWSGKGILGEAFF; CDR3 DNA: TGTGCCTGGAGTGGAAAGGGGATTTTGGGTGAAGCTTTCTTT
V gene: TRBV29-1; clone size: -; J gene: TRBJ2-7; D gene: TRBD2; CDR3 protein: CSVVSFGTIVAGDARYEQYF; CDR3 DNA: TGCAGCGTTGTAAGTTTCGGGACTATAGTGGCCGGAGACGCTCGCTACGAGCAGTACTTC
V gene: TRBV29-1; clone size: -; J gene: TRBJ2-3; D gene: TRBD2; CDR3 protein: CSVLPGGDKQYF; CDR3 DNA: TGCAGCGTCCTTCCGGGAGGGGATAAGCAGTATTTT
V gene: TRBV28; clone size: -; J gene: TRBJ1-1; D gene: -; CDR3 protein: CASNAGVRDTEAFF; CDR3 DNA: TGTGCCTCGAATGCGGGAGTCAGGGACACTGAAGCTTTCTTT
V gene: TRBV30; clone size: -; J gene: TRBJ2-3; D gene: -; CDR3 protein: CALRRAGGTDTQYF; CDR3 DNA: TGTGCCCTCAGGAGGGCTGGGGGCACAGATACGCAGTATTTT
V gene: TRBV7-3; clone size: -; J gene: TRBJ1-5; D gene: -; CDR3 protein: CASSSQRTADNQPQHF; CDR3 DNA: TGTGCCAGCAGCTCCCAAAGGACAGCCGACAATCAGCCCCAGCATTTT
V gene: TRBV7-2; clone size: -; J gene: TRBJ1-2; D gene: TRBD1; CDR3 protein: CASSIDRGGGYTF; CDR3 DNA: TGTGCCAGCAGCATCGACAGGGGAGGTGGCTACACCTTC
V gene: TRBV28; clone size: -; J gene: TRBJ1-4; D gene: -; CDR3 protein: CATRAGAHEKLFF; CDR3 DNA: TGTGCCACCAGGGCAGGGGCGCATGAAAAACTGTTTTTT
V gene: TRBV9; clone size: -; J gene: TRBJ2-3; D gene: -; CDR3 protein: CASRARGTPGTDTQYF; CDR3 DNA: TGTGCCAGCAGAGCTCGGGGTACGCCGGGCACAGATACGCAGTATTTT
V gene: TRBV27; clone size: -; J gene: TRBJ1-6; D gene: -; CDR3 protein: CASSKNQVSPLHF; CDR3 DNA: TGTGCCAGCAGTAAAAACCAGGTGTCACCCCTCCACTTT
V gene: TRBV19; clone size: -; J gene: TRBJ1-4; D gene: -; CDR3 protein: CASSIGGGNEKLFF; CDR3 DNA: TGTGCCAGTAGTATAGGGGGCGGAAATGAAAAACTGTTTTTT
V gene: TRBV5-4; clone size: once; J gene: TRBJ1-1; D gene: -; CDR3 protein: CATSAGIPEAFF; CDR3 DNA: TGTGCCACTTCGGCCGGGATCCCTGAAGCTTTCTTT
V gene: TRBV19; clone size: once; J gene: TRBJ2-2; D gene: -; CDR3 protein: CASNTGSNTGELFF; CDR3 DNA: TGTGCCAGTAACACAGGGTCGAACACCGGGGAGCTGTTTTTT
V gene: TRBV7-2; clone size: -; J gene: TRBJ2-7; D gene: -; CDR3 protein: CASSLGSTSSYEQYF; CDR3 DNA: TGTGCCAGCAGCTTAGGGTCTACTAGCTCCTACGAGCAGTACTTC
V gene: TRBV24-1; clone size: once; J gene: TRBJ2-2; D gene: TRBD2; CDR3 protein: CATSKRETNTGELFF; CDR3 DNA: TGTGCCACCAGTAAGCGGGAAACGAACACCGGGGAGCTGTTTTTT
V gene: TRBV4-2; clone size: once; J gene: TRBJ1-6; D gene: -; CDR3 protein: CASSPYRDTDSPLHF; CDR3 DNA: TGTGCCAGCAGCCCCTACCGGGACACCGATTCACCCCTCCACTTT
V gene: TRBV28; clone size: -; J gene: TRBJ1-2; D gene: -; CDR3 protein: CAKEIEGANYGYTF; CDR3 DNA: TGTGCCAAGGAGATAGAGGGGGCTAACTATGGCTACACCTTC
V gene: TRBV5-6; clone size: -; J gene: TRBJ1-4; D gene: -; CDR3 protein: CASSSEETDVREKLFF; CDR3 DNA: TGTGCCAGCAGCTCGGAGGAAACCGACGTCAGGGAAAAACTGTTTTTT
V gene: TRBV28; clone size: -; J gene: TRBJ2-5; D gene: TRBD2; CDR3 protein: CASSSLGGGPRDQYF; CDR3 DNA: TGTGCCAGCAGTTCGCTCGGGGGAGGGCCGCGGGACCAGTACTTC
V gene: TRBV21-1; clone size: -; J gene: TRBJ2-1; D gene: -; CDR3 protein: CASSKKGRLSTTNYEQFF; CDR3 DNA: TGTGCCAGCAGCAAAAAAGGCAGACTCTCTACAACCAATTATGAGCAGTTCTTC
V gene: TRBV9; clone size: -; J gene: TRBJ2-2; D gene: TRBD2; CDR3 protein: CASSVGAGLVNTGELFF; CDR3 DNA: TGTGCCAGCAGCGTAGGCGCAGGACTAGTTAACACCGGGGAGCTGTTTTTT
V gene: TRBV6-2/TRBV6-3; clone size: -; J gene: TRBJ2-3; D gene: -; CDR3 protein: CASSLWARRTTGDTQYF; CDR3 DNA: TGTGCCAGCAGTCTTTGGGCCCGCCGGACCACGGGGGATACGCAGTATTTT
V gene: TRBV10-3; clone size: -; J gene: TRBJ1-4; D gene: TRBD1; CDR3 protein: CAISPGDRQNEKLFF; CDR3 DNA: TGTGCCATCAGCCCCGGGGACAGACAAAATGAAAAACTGTTTTTT
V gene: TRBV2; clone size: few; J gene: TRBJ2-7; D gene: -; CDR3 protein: CASSANRVEQYF; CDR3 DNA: TGTGCCAGCAGCGCAAACAGGGTCGAGCAGTACTTC
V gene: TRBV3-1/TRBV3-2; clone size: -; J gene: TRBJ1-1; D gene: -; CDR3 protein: CASSAGTREAFF; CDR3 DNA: TGTGCCAGCAGCGCGGGAACTCGTGAAGCTTTCTTT
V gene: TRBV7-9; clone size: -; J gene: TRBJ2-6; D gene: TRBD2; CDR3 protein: CASSLVGGTGANVLTF; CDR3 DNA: TGTGCCAGCAGCTTAGTCGGGGGGACTGGGGCCAACGTCCTGACTTTC
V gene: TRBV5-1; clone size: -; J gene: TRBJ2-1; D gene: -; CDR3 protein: CASSFAGLNNEQFF; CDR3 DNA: TGCGCCAGCAGCTTCGCGGGGCTCAACAATGAGCAGTTCTTC
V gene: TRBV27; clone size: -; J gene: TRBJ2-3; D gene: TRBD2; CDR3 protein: CASSSSLSGRASTDTQYF; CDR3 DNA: TGTGCCAGCAGTTCCTCACTCAGCGGGAGGGCTAGCACAGATACGCAGTATTTT
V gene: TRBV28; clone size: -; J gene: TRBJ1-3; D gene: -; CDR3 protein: CASSLFTPLSGNTIYF; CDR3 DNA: TGTGCCAGCAGTTTATTTACTCCACTCTCTGGAAACACCATATATTTT